This TCR beta chain came from a study of regulatory T cells in long-lasting Graves disease. CDR1 is SEHNR, CDR2 FQNEAQ, per germline (reference sequence). V dropped 2 bases and J dropped 0 bases, with 10 bases sitting between them. The CDR3 totals 16 residues. iRepertoire HTBI primers and Arm-PCR of CDR3 regions built TCR beta libraries. In the source study's methods: The samples included around 65 TRBV and some 15 TRBJ segments. TCRdb re-called the multiplex PCR reads through MiXCR, storing one row per CDR3 protein. The V and J calls here are based on TCRdb, not the publication. Counted here are 300,000 to 400,000 distinct CDR3 sequences, 15% to 20% occurring once; the ten biggest clones make up around 27%. Time point defined: newly diagnosed GD, antithyroid drugs for less than 3 months. RNA isolated from PBMCs was used to make the TCR library. Study conclusions and caveats: With persistent disease, TRBV28, TRBJ1-2 and TRBJ2-5 were the favored segments.

Notes on this clonotype: Its antigen is as yet unknown.

These sequences were also reported in another study, on T cells in Graves' hyperthyroidism and ophthalmopathy. Per that paper: The study based diagnoses on clinical symptoms, serum thyroxine and TRAb, thyroid ultrasound and orbital computed tomography. Researchers ran a first-round RT-PCR on the TCR CDR3 using the HTBI primer set.

Sample: peripheral blood mononuclear cells (PBMCs), taken at new diagnosis, from a patient treated with antithyroid drugs. This sequence joins TRBV7-9 and TRBJ1-4; D gene uncertain. The clonotype originates from a man aged 40-55 years with Graves disease. In nucleotides, the CDR3 is TGTGCCAGCAGCTTACCAGGATTGGCAACTAATGAAAAACTGTTTTTT. Encoded protein: CASSLPGLATNEKLFF.